Following are 23 T cell receptor beta chains from one sample sequenced in a study of brain T cells in children with intractable seizures (dated by TCRdb to the early 2020s). The time point label here, explained by the study, means: resected brain tissue, or blood drawn just prior to surgery. The library was prepared using the immunoSEQ multiplex PCR assay. Held by TCRdb, this immuneACCESS table contains in-frame sequences only and omits some clones. Under half of the omission traces to an unresolved V gene where checked; the cause of the rest is unknown. This sample gives roughly 80,000 clones in total; around 90% of them show up just once. The ten largest account for roughly a quarter of the sample. The input for sequencing was peripheral blood, taken at surgery. The receptors stem from a girl between 2 and 10 years old with Rasmussen encephalitis and intractable seizures.

The chain has TRBV12-3 or TRBV12-4 and TRBJ1-5; no clear D gene. The germline V and J ends were trimmed by 4 bases and 8 bases, with 9 bases remaining between them. This CDR3 has 12 amino acids. The CDR3 loop is CASSSIGEPQHF. Here the CDR3 DNA reads TGTGCCAGCAGTTCGATCGGGGAGCCCCAGCATTTT.

This clone was seen once. The chain is built from TRBV7-9 and TRBJ1-2; no clear D. CDR1 is SEHNR, CDR2 FQNEAQ, per germline (reference sequence). The CDR3 sequence is 14 residues long. V gave up 1 base and J gave up 4 bases, with 10 bases separating them. In DNA, the CDR3 is TGTGCCAGCAGCTTAGGTGTTTTGCGCTATGGCTACACCTTC. Translating it yields CASSLGVLRYGYTF. The variable domain in full, completed from reference TRBV7-9 and TRBJ1-2, reads DTGVSQNPRHKITKRGQNVTFRCDPISEHNRLYWYRQTLGQGPEFLTYFQNEAQLEKSRLLSDRFSAERPKGSFSTLEIQRTEQGDSAMYLCASSLGVLRYGYTFGSGTRLTVV.

The chain is built from TRBV5-1 and TRBJ2-7, with D hard to call. CDR3 length: 12 amino acids. Trimming removed 0 bases at V and 7 bases at J, with 8 bases between. Germline V lookup: CDR1 SGHRS, CDR2 YFSETQ. The chain's CDR3 is CASSLDGLEQYF. The CDR3 DNA sequence: TGCGCCAGCAGCTTGGATGGGCTGGAGCAGTACTTC. The variable domain in full, with the rest retrieved from reference TRBV5-1 and TRBJ2-7, is KAGVTQTPRYLIKTRGQQVTLSCSPISGHRSVSWYQQTPGQGLQFLFEYFSETQRNKGNFPGRFSGRQFSNSRSEMNVSTLELGDSALYLCASSLDGLEQYFGPGTRLTVT.

The chain couples TRBV9 to TRBJ2-5; 8 bases agree with TRBD2. The CDR3 extends over 15 amino acids. V lost 4 bases to trimming and J lost 3 bases; unmatched junction nucleotides: 8. Per the germline V gene, CDR1 is SGDLS and CDR2 is YYNGEE. The DNA for the CDR3 is TGTGCCAGCAGCTCCTTAGAAGCGGGGGAAGAGACCCAGTACTTC. This encodes CASSSLEAGEETQYF.

V gene TRBV11-2 combines with J gene TRBJ2-1, with D unclear. CDR3 length: 11 residues. Germline CDR1 is SGHAT and CDR2 is FQNNGV. V lost 2 bases and J lost 13, with 9 bases in between. CDR3 in DNA: TGTGCCAGCAGCTTAACACCAGAACAGTTCTTC. This sequence encodes CASSLTPEQFF.

The chain links TRBV24-1 to TRBJ1-5; 10 nucleotides match TRBD1. J lost 6 bases, V lost 3 bases, and 7 bases had no gene match. Germline CDR1 reads KGHDR; CDR2 reads SFDVKD. The length of the CDR3 is 16 residues. Here the CDR3 reads CATSDPRTGGGQPQHF. In DNA, the CDR3 is TGTGCCACCAGTGATCCAAGGACAGGGGGGGGTCAGCCCCAGCATTTT.

This clone occurred once. The chain couples TRBV6-4 to TRBJ2-3; 7 bases line up with TRBD2. Germline V gene data show CDR1 as MRHNA and CDR2 as SNTAGT. V dropped 4 bases and J dropped 5; count of bases not matched to a gene: 6. The length of the CDR3 is 14 residues. CDR3 DNA: TGTGCCAGCAGTGGGGGCAGGGAGGGAGATACGCAGTATTTT. It is translated as CASSGGREGDTQYF.

The V gene is TRBV30, the J gene TRBJ2-1; D ambiguous. Germline assignment: CDR1 GTSNPN and CDR2 SVGIG (reference sequence). The CDR3 runs 14 residues. Trimming cost V 3 bases and J 2 bases, with 11 bases left between them. For the CDR3, the DNA is TGTGCCTGGAGAATTGAATCGACCTACAATGAGCAGTTCTTC. It codes for CAWRIESTYNEQFF.

The DNA of the CDR3 is TGTGCCAGCAGTTCCCCCGGGACAGGGACTAGGCACGAGCAGTACTTC. Its protein product is CASSSPGTGTRHEQYF. The chain carries TRBV27 and TRBJ2-7; the D gene is possibly TRBD1 (9 bases). V lost 4 bases and J lost 5, with 21 bases in between. CDR1 is MNHEY and CDR2 is SMNVEV in the germline V gene (reference sequence). This CDR3 has 16 residues.

This clone is a singleton in its sample. Other DNA sequences from this sample encode an identical CDR3 as well. This sequence joins TRBV19 and TRBJ2-7; weak D call: TRBD1 (6 bases). Germline assignment: CDR1 LNHDA and CDR2 SQIVND (reference sequence). The V gene lost 3 bases and the J gene lost 1 base, with 7 bases spanning the gap. This CDR3 has 13 residues. CDR3 bases: TGTGCCAGTAGTATCACAGGGTCCTACGAGCAGTACTTC. Its protein product is CASSITGSYEQYF.

The gene calls are TRBV5-4 and TRBJ2-5; no definite D call. With 2 bases removed from V and 5 bases from J, the gap between germline ends came to 13 bases. CDR3 length: 14 residues. Germline V lookup: CDR1 SGHNT, CDR2 YYREEE (reference sequence). CDR3 DNA: TGTGCCAGCAGCTTAAGGGCCCGTCGGGAGACCCAGTACTTC. Amino acids: CASSLRARRETQYF.

This clone was seen a handful of times. This rearrangement joins TRBV4-1 to TRBJ2-1; D might be TRBD1 (5 bases). Trimming took off 4 bases at V and 4 bases at J, with 11 bases between the two ends. This CDR3 region has 14 residues. Germline lookup yields CDR1 MGHRA and CDR2 YSYEKL. The CDR3, as DNA: TGCGCCAGCAGCCTCTTAGGGGAATACAATGAGCAGTTCTTC. This codes for CASSLLGEYNEQFF.

The chain is built from TRBV11-3 and TRBJ2-7, with TRBD2 matching over 13 bases. CDR3 size: 16 residues. Germline V gene data show CDR1 as SGHNT and CDR2 as YENEEA. V lost 0 bases to trimming and J lost 3 bases; unmatched junction nucleotides: 2. DNA of the CDR3: TGTGCCAGCAGCTTAGAGGGACTAGCGGGAAACTACGAGCAGTACTTC. This encodes CASSLEGLAGNYEQYF.

This clone has a single count. The chain has TRBV7-2 and TRBJ1-2, with 11 positions matching TRBD1. V was pared by 5 bases and J by 10 bases, with 15 bases of the junction left unmatched. Germline V CDR1 and CDR2: SGHTA, FQGNSA. The CDR3 extends over 16 amino acids. CDR3 sequence: CASSPGPDRGRMNYTF. The DNA of the CDR3 is TGTGCCAGCAGCCCCGGCCCGGACAGGGGGCGAATGAACTACACCTTC.

V and J are TRBV6-5 and TRBJ2-7, with D uncertain. Trimming removed 2 bases from V and 0 bases from J, with 11 bases in between. Germline-derived CDR1 and CDR2 are MNHEY and SVGAGI. This CDR3 spans 15 amino acids. The CDR3 sequence: CASSYMYPSSYEQYF. The CDR3 DNA sequence: TGTGCCAGCAGTTACATGTACCCCTCCTCCTACGAGCAGTACTTC.

V gene TRBV2 combines with J gene TRBJ2-7; D is unresolved. There are 14 residues in the CDR3. CDR1 SNHLY and CDR2 FYNNEI come from the germline V gene. V lost 3 bases to trimming and J lost 2 bases, with 11 bases between them. The CDR3 is CASSDFRGPYEQYF. In nucleotides, the CDR3 is TGTGCCAGCAGTGACTTCAGAGGCCCCTACGAGCAGTACTTC.

The chain employs TRBV6-5 and TRBJ2-7; 12 positions match TRBD2. CDR1 and CDR2 (germline): MNHEY, SVGAGI. The CDR3 spans 15 residues. V was pared by 2 bases and J by 4 bases, with 3 bases of the junction left unmatched. The CDR3 spells CASSYTSGRFYEQYF. CDR3 sequence (DNA): TGTGCCAGCAGTTACACTAGCGGGAGGTTTTACGAGCAGTACTTC.

This clone was counted only a few times. The chain employs TRBV10-2 and TRBJ2-7, with 8 bases lining up with TRBD2. V lost 6 bases to trimming and J lost 2 bases; unmatched junction nucleotides: 3. This CDR3 has 13 residues. Germline V gene sequence: CDR1 WSHSY, CDR2 SAAADI. The CDR3 here is CASSLTSAYEQYF. CDR3 DNA sequence: TGCGCCAGCAGCCTGACTAGCGCCTACGAGCAGTACTTC.

This chain connects TRBV29-1 to TRBJ2-2; possible D gene TRBD2, 5 bases. Trimming took off 5 bases at V and 1 base at J, with 8 bases between the two ends. Germline CDR1 reads SQVTM; CDR2 reads ANQGSEA. The CDR3 covers 13 residues. The CDR3 is CSVRGRNTGELFF. In DNA form, the CDR3 reads TGCAGCGTTCGTGGGAGGAACACCGGGGAGCTGTTTTTT.

This chain links TRBV6-5 with TRBJ2-5; possibly TRBD1 for D (5 bases). The CDR3 is 11 amino acids. Germline V lookup: CDR1 MNHEY, CDR2 SVGAGI. V was pared by 7 bases and J by 4 bases, with 7 bases between. CDR3 residues: CASTQGETQYF. DNA for the CDR3: TGTGCCAGCACCCAGGGAGAGACCCAGTACTTC.

The chain has TRBV28 and TRBJ1-5; weak D call: TRBD1 (6 bases). The V end was cut by 9 bases, the J end by 9 bases, with 15 bases between. The CDR3 has 12 residues. Germline V CDR1 and CDR2: MDHEN, SYDVKM. The CDR3 is CASGIQGTPQHF. As DNA, the CDR3 is TGTGCCAGTGGGATACAGGGTACGCCCCAGCATTTT. Based on the CDR3 plus reference TRBV28 and TRBJ1-5, the full variable domain is DVKVTQSSRYLVKRTGEKVFLECVQDMDHENMFWYRQDPGLGLRLIYFSYDVKMKEKGDIPEGYSVSREKKERFSLILESASTNQTSMYLCASGIQGTPQHFGDGTRLSIL.

V gene TRBV2 combines with J gene TRBJ2-7; D perhaps matches TRBD2 (6 bases). V lost 7 bases to trimming and J lost 3 bases, with 19 bases between them. CDR3 length: 15 amino acids. Germline values: CDR1 SNHLY, CDR2 FYNNEI. The CDR3 nucleotides are TGTGCCAGCAAACGTAAGGTCTGGAGGGACTACGAGCAGTACTTC. Encoded protein: CASKRKVWRDYEQYF.

This clone was found once. The chain couples TRBV13 to TRBJ1-1, with a weak D call TRBD1 (6 bases). The CDR3 spans 13 residues. The germline V and J ends were trimmed by 3 bases and 6 bases, with 11 bases remaining between them. Looked up from germline, CDR1 is PRHDT and CDR2 is FYEKMQ (reference sequence). CDR3 in DNA: TGTGCCAGCAGCTTCCGGGGGGCGCCTGAAGCTTTCTTT. It specifies CASSFRGAPEAFF. Looking up the rest from reference TRBV13 and TRBJ1-1 gives the full variable domain: AAGVIQSPRHLIKEKRETATLKCYPIPRHDTVYWYQQGPGQDPQFLISFYEKMQSDKGSIPDRFSAQQFSDYHSELNMSSLELGDSALYFCASSFRGAPEAFFGQGTRLTVV.